This T cell receptor (beta chain) appears in the sequencing data of a study of blood T cell repertoires in COVID-19. The wider study: Sources were T cells, B-cell-depleted T cells, or PBMCs; the material itself was cDNA or gDNA.

Study processing details: It was from reference gene primer amplification that nucleated cell counts were estimated. Profiled with immunoSEQ multiplex PCR; TCRdb holds only in-frame clones, not every one. V and J calls plus clone size are reproduced from that table; the DNA served to infer D and trimming. This sample carries roughly 220,000 clones, around 86% of them seen once, and the ten largest clones take approximately 7.6%. The V end was cut by 0 bases, the J end by 4 bases, with 8 bases between. This CDR3 contains 14 residues. In germline, CDR1 is LGHNA, CDR2 YNFKEQ. Seattle enrolled patients during active infection and tracked them longitudinally.

The clonotype was recovered from a woman aged 80 or over with COVID-19, enrolled during active disease. The chain is built from TRBV4-2 and TRBJ2-3; D not resolved. The sample taken for sequencing was peripheral blood. The CDR3 here is CASSQDRGADTQYF. The CDR3 DNA is TGTGCCAGCAGCCAAGATCGAGGCGCAGATACGCAGTATTTT.